Listed below are T cell receptor beta chains from one sample, sequenced in a study of shared clonotypes between healthy human individuals. Using immunoSEQ multiplex PCR, the repertoire was profiled, and TCRdb retains in-frame clones only, with some absent. The sample holds some 1.5 million clones; 95% to 99% are singletons and the top ten take around 0.45%. The sequencing sample was made of naive CD4+ T cells sorted from blood. The receptor source for this set is a man younger than 40 in good health. Each CDR3 is given with its conserved first and last residue. A D gene is named only where the DNA matches it firmly. Expanded clones are given a class, and other clones once, few, many or no size at all.

D	size	V	J	DNA	CDR3
NA	NA	TRBV21-1	TRBJ1-5	TGTGCCAGCAGGTCGCGGGACGGACGACCTAATCAGCCCCAGCATTTT	CASRSRDGRPNQPQHF
TRBD2	NA	TRBV5-1	TRBJ2-7	TGCGCCAGCAGCTCAGGGCTGACTAGCGACTACGAGCAGTACTTC	CASSSGLTSDYEQYF
NA	NA	TRBV10-1	TRBJ2-5	TGCGCCAGCAGTGATGGTCTAGGGATTGGTGAGACCCAGTACTTC	CASSDGLGIGETQYF
TRBD2	NA	TRBV4-1	TRBJ2-7	TGCGCCAGCAGCCAAGATTGGAGGCAAGCGGGAGTTACCTACGAGCAGTACTTC	CASSQDWRQAGVTYEQYF
NA	once	TRBV30	TRBJ2-7	TGTGCCTGGAGTAAGGCTAGCGAAATCTTCTACGAGCAGTACTTC	CAWSKASEIFYEQYF
NA	NA	TRBV6-5	TRBJ2-3	TGTGCCAGCAGCCCACGATCCTCTAGCACAGATACGCAGTATTTT	CASSPRSSSTDTQYF
TRBD1	NA	TRBV5-1	TRBJ2-3	TGCGCCAGCAGCGCCGGGACAGACTATAGCACAGATACGCAGTATTTT	CASSAGTDYSTDTQYF
NA	NA	TRBV2	TRBJ2-7	TGTGCCAGCAGTGAAGCCAGGGGCGGCGAGCAGTACTTC	CASSEARGGEQYF
NA	NA	TRBV19	TRBJ2-5	TGTGCCAGTAGACCACGACTCTTTGAGACCCAGTACTTC	CASRPRLFETQYF
TRBD1	NA	TRBV19	TRBJ1-5	TGTGCCAGTAGTGTAAGACAGGGAAACAATCAGCCCCAGCATTTT	CASSVRQGNNQPQHF
TRBD1	NA	TRBV11-2	TRBJ2-4	TGTGCCAGCAGCTCCCGCAGACAGGGTATCGACAAAAACATTCAGTACTTC	CASSSRRQGIDKNIQYF
NA	NA	TRBV21-1	TRBJ2-7	TGTGCCAGCAGGGGGACAGGGCGGGAGTACGAGCAGTACTTC	CASRGTGREYEQYF
NA	NA	TRBV10-3	TRBJ2-2	TGTGCCATCAGTGAGCAGGGACCCGTCACCGGGGAGCTGTTTTTT	CAISEQGPVTGELFF
NA	NA	TRBV9	TRBJ2-7	TGTGCCAGCAGCTTCCGGGACGGCATACCCTACGAGCAGTACTTC	CASSFRDGIPYEQYF
NA	NA	TRBV11-2	TRBJ2-2	TGTGCCAGCAGCTGGGGCCGACGGGGGAACACCGGGGAGCTGTTTTTT	CASSWGRRGNTGELFF
NA	NA	TRBV9	TRBJ2-7	TGTGCCAGCAGCGGGACTTTCAGCTCCTACGAGCAGTACTTC	CASSGTFSSYEQYF
NA	NA	TRBV11-2	TRBJ1-5	TGTGCCAGCAACTTGTTAGGACTTAGCAATCAGCCCCAGCATTTT	CASNLLGLSNQPQHF
NA	once	TRBV4-2	TRBJ2-5	TGTGCCAGCAGCCAAGCGAAGCGGCAAGAGACCCAGTACTTC	CASSQAKRQETQYF
NA	once	TRBV5-6	TRBJ2-3	TGTGCCAGCAGCTTGCTCAGGGAGCAGGGGCACACGGCAGATACGCAGTATTTT	CASSLLREQGHTADTQYF
TRBD2	NA	TRBV19	TRBJ2-5	TGTGCCAGTAGTTCCGGTGGACTAGCGGGGTCTTCAGGGACCCAGTACTTC	CASSSGGLAGSSGTQYF
TRBD2	NA	TRBV6-1	TRBJ2-1	TGTGCCAGCAGCGAAATTGGGGGAGGGCTCCCCAATGAGCAGTTCTTC	CASSEIGGGLPNEQFF
NA	NA	TRBV19	TRBJ1-5	TGTGCCAGTAAATCATGGTCGGACCATAGCAATCAGCCCCAGCATTTT	CASKSWSDHSNQPQHF
NA	NA	TRBV2	TRBJ1-5	TGTGCCAGCAGCCGACAGAGTAGCAATCAGCCCCAGCATTTT	CASSRQSSNQPQHF
TRBD2	NA	TRBV11-2	TRBJ2-1	TGTGCCAGCAGCGCACCGGGACTAGCGGGATCCAATGAGCAGTTCTTC	CASSAPGLAGSNEQFF
NA	NA	TRBV19	TRBJ2-3	TGTGCCAGTAGCAGGGAACCTAGGACAGATACGCAGTATTTT	CASSREPRTDTQYF
NA	NA	TRBV30	TRBJ1-4	TGTGCCTGGAGTGTAGCCCCCCCAGGGGATGAAAAACTGTTTTTT	CAWSVAPPGDEKLFF
NA	NA	TRBV4-1	TRBJ2-3	TGCGCCAGCAGCCAGTTCCGTATCGGAGGTACAGATACGCAGTATTTT	CASSQFRIGGTDTQYF
TRBD2	NA	TRBV7-6	TRBJ2-1	TGTGCCAGCAGCCGTCTAACTAGCGGGTTGTACAATGAGCAGTTCTTC	CASSRLTSGLYNEQFF
NA	NA	TRBV7-6	TRBJ2-3	TGTGCCAGCAGCTTGTCTACAGATACGCAGTATTTT	CASSLSTDTQYF
NA	NA	TRBV2	TRBJ2-7	TGTGCCAGCAGTGAAGTGTCAGGGGCCGTTGCTGGCTTC	CASSEVSGAVAGF
TRBD1	NA	TRBV7-3	TRBJ2-1	TGTGCCAGCAGCCCTACAGGGGAAGTCTTGTATAATGAGCAGTTCTTC	CASSPTGEVLYNEQFF
NA	NA	TRBV18	TRBJ2-1	TGTGCCAGCTCACTTAGAAATGAGCAGTTCTTC	CASSLRNEQFF
NA	NA	TRBV19	TRBJ2-1	TGTGCCAGCCACAATTCCGGGACTCGACTTTACAATGAGCAGTTCTTC	CASHNSGTRLYNEQFF
TRBD1	NA	TRBV15	TRBJ1-2	TGTGCCACCAGCAGAGATTTTCGACAGGGGAAGAATGGCTACACCTTC	CATSRDFRQGKNGYTF
TRBD2	NA	TRBV11-2	TRBJ2-7	TGTGCCAGCAGCTTAATGGCGGGAGGTCTCTACGAGCAGTACTTC	CASSLMAGGLYEQYF
TRBD2	NA	TRBV5-1	TRBJ2-3	TGCGCCAGCAGCCTACGTAGGGTAGCGGGAGGGCCGGGTGAAGATACGCAGTATTTT	CASSLRRVAGGPGEDTQYF
NA	NA	TRBV19	TRBJ2-7	TGTGCCAGTAGTATATCGTGGGGCACTATCTCCTACGAGCAGTACTTC	CASSISWGTISYEQYF